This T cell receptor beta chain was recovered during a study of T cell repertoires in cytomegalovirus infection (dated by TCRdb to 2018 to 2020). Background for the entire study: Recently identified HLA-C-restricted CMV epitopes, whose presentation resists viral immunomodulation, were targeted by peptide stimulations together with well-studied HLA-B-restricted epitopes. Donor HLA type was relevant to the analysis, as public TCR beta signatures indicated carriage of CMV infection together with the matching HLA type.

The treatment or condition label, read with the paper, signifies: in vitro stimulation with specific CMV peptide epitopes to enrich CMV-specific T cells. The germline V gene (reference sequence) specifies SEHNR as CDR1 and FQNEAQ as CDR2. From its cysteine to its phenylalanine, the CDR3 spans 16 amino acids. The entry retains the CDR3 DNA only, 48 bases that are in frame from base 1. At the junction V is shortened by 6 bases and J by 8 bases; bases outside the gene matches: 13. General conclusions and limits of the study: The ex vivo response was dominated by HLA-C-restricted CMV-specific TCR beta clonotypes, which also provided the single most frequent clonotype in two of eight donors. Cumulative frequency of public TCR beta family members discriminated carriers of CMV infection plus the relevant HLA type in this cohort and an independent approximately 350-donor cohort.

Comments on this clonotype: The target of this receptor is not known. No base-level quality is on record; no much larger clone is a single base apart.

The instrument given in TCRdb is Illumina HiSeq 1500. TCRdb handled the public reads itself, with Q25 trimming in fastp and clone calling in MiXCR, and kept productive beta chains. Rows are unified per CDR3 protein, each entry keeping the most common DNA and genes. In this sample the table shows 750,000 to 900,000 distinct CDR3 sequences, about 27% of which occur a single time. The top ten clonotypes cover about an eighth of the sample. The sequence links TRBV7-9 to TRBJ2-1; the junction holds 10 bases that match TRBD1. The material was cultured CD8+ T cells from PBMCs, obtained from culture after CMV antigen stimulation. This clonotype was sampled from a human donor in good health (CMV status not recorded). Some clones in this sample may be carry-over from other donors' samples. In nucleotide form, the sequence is TGTGCCAGCAGTCCGAGGGGGACAGGGGAAAACCATGAGCAGTTCTTC. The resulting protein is CASSPRGTGENHEQFF.